The subject of this entry is one TCR beta chain. Cohort 3 recovered donors had two negative PCRs, clearance, or symptom resolution. This specimen belongs to a study of blood T cell repertoires in COVID-19. Across the whole study: Spain, Italy and the United States supplied samples that represented acute and convalescent COVID-19. T cells, B-cell-depleted T cells, or PBMCs provided the cDNA or gDNA that served as material.

In the original workflow: Amplification of reference gene primers was used by the study to estimate nucleated cell counts. Profiling relied on immunoSEQ multiplex PCR, and the TCRdb table lists in-frame clones only, not all of them. For V, J and clone size, that table is used; D and trimming come from the DNA. Of a few hundred thousand clones in the sample, about 90% are singletons; the top ten hold 2.5% to 3%. The source of this sequence is a woman under 40 who had recovered from COVID-19. Material for sequencing was PBMCs or T cells enriched from blood (not recorded which).

The CDR3 loop reads CASSGPGGASLGAYGYTF. CDR3 in DNA: TGCGCCAGCAGCGGCCCGGGGGGCGCCTCGTTGGGGGCCTATGGCTACACCTTC. The rearrangement uses TRBV5-1 and TRBJ1-2, with D possibly being TRBD1 (6 bases). Germline V CDR1 and CDR2: SGHRS, YFSETQ. The CDR3 runs 18 residues. Between the trimmed V and J ends, which lost 4 bases and 4 bases, there was a span of 26 bases. Full variable domain (rest looked up from reference TRBV5-1 and TRBJ1-2): KAGVTQTPRYLIKTRGQQVTLSCSPISGHRSVSWYQQTPGQGLQFLFEYFSETQRNKGNFPGRFSGRQFSNSRSEMNVSTLELGDSALYLCASSGPGGASLGAYGYTFGSGTRLTVV.